Presented here are 17 T cell receptor beta chains from one specimen sequenced in a study of beta chain features in type 1 diabetes (dated by TCRdb to 2016 to 2018). Library preparation used the immunoSEQ multiplex PCR assay. The entire amount of isolated RNA was reverse transcribed using the High Capacity cDNA Reverse Transcription Kit, so the sequenced TCRB transcripts were expressed ones. The source is immuneACCESS, and TCRdb retained only in-frame sequences with V and J called. Part of the clones is not carried over; for the studies checked, unresolved V genes explain less than half of this, and the remainder is unexplained. The sample has about 320,000 clones on record, about 14% of them singletons. In total, the top ten clones hold 6.7% of the sample. The source material was central memory CD4+ T cells from blood. The receptors stem from a young man in good health.

This clone came up a few times. The V and J genes are TRBV7-9 and TRBJ1-2, with D unclear. The CDR3 contains 14 residues. Germline lookup yields CDR1 SEHNR and CDR2 FQNEAQ (reference sequence). V lost 3 bases and J 0 bases, leaving 8 bases between the germline ends. CDR3 protein: CASSLGLANYGYTF. CDR3 in DNA: TGTGCCAGCAGCTTGGGCCTAGCTAACTATGGCTACACCTTC.

The genes are TRBV6-1 and TRBJ1-4; D not certain. Trimming removed 7 bases at V and 8 bases at J, with 5 bases between. Per the germline V gene, CDR1 is MNHNS and CDR2 is SASEGT. The CDR3 sequence is 10 residues long. The CDR3 sequence is CASIGEKLFF. DNA of the CDR3: TGTGCCAGCATCGGAGAAAAACTGTTTTTT.

This clone was detected only a few times. This rearrangement joins TRBV6-5 to TRBJ1-4; D gene unclear. Germline assignment: CDR1 MNHEY and CDR2 SVGAGI. Trimming pared 2 bases from V and 7 bases from J, leaving 17 bases between. The CDR3 covers 16 residues. CDR3 sequence: CASSYGLAGYSEKLFF. As DNA, the CDR3 is TGTGCCAGCAGTTACGGTCTTGCGGGTTATAGTGAAAAACTGTTTTTT.

Only a few counts were recorded for this clone. The chain is built from TRBV7-8 and TRBJ2-7, with 7 bases identical to TRBD2. CDR1 and CDR2 (germline): SGHVS, FQNEAQ. J lost 4 bases, V lost 0 bases, and 0 bases had no gene match. The CDR3 extends over 13 amino acids. This CDR3 reads CASSLAGGYEQYV. CDR3 DNA: TGTGCCAGCAGCTTAGCGGGAGGGTACGAGCAGTACGTC.

This chain links TRBV15 with TRBJ2-3; no reliable D call. CDR1 is LNHNV and CDR2 is YYDKDF in the germline V gene (reference sequence). The V end was cut by 3 bases, the J end by 0 bases, with 1 base between. The CDR3 extends over 12 amino acids. CDR3 amino acids: CATSRSTDTQYF. Here the CDR3 DNA reads TGTGCCACCAGCAGGAGCACAGATACGCAGTATTTT.

This clone was seen only a few times. This sample also contains other DNA sequences that code for the same CDR3. This sequence joins TRBV18 and TRBJ2-1, with unresolved D. The V gene's germline CDR1 is KGHSH and CDR2 LQKENI. The CDR3 consists of 16 residues. Trimming removed 0 bases from V and 2 bases from J, with 11 bases in between. The CDR3 here is CASSPPASRTYNEQFF. The CDR3 DNA sequence: TGTGCCAGCTCACCACCTGCCAGCAGGACCTACAATGAGCAGTTCTTC.

This clone was observed a few times. This chain links TRBV27 with TRBJ2-2; D uncertain. Trimming pared 3 bases from V and 0 bases from J, leaving 8 bases between. The CDR3 consists of 15 residues. CDR1 and CDR2 (germline): MNHEY, SMNVEV (reference sequence). DNA of the CDR3: TGTGCCAGCAGTTTCTTGTCCGCGAACACCGGGGAGCTGTTTTTT. This sequence encodes CASSFLSANTGELFF.

The V gene is TRBV19, the J gene TRBJ2-4; 8 bases align to TRBD2. Germline CDR1 and CDR2: LNHDA and SQIVND (reference sequence). V was clipped by 3 bases and J by 4 bases; unmatched bases: 5. The CDR3 has 15 amino acids. The CDR3 nucleotides are TGTGCCAGTAGTATCTTAGCGGGACGAAAAAACATTCAGTACTTC. It codes for CASSILAGRKNIQYF. Together with reference TRBV19 and TRBJ2-4, the CDR3 gives the full variable domain: DGGITQSPKYLFRKEGQNVTLSCEQNLNHDAMYWYRQDPGQGLRLIYYSQIVNDFQKGDIAEGYSVSREKKESFPLTVTSAQKNPTAFYLCASSILAGRKNIQYFGAGTRLSVL.

This clone turned up a few times. The chain joins TRBV10-3 to TRBJ1-2, with 8 bases fitting TRBD1. J gave up 2 bases and V 10 bases, and 9 bases lay outside the gene matches. The CDR3 covers 14 residues. Germline V gives CDR1 ENHRY, CDR2 SYGVKD. In nucleotides, the CDR3 is TGTGCCACGAGATCCGGGACAGGAAACTATGGCTACACCTTC. It is translated as CATRSGTGNYGYTF.

The V and J genes are TRBV6-1 and TRBJ1-1, with unresolved D. This CDR3 comprises 14 residues. Germline V CDR1 and CDR2: MNHNS, SASEGT. V dropped 8 bases and J dropped 5 bases, with 18 bases sitting between them. The CDR3 is CASGGSVGRTEAFF. Written as DNA, the CDR3 is TGTGCCAGCGGAGGCTCAGTGGGGAGGACTGAAGCTTTCTTT.

The rearrangement links TRBV18 to TRBJ2-7; weak D call: TRBD1 (5 bases). This CDR3 spans 13 amino acids. V lost 2 bases and J 8 bases, leaving 13 bases between the germline ends. The germline V gene encodes CDR1 KGHSH and CDR2 LQKENI. The CDR3 region has the DNA TGTGCCAGCTCACCATCGGACACGAGAAAGCAGTACTTC. Translating it yields CASSPSDTRKQYF.

V and J are TRBV7-8 and TRBJ2-2, with D tentatively TRBD1 (5 bases). The CDR3 extends over 16 amino acids. V lost 4 bases, J lost 2 bases, and 14 bases lay in between. In germline, CDR1 is SGHVS, CDR2 FQNEAQ. CDR3 nucleotides: TGTGCCAGCAGCTATAGGGCGCAGGGAAACACCGGGGAGCTGTTTTTT. As protein: CASSYRAQGNTGELFF.

This clone was recorded many times. The V and J genes are TRBV9 and TRBJ1-2; D gene ambiguous. Germline CDR1 reads SGDLS; CDR2 reads YYNGEE. Trimming pared 2 bases from V and 8 bases from J, leaving 16 bases between. The CDR3 has 14 amino acids. CDR3 region: CASSVGSRAGGYTF. The CDR3, as DNA: TGTGCCAGCAGCGTGGGCTCGAGGGCCGGCGGCTACACCTTC.

The chain is built from TRBV7-2 and TRBJ2-4, with a weak D call TRBD2 (6 bases). This CDR3 has 15 amino acids. Trimming cost V 6 bases and J 8 bases, with 20 bases left between them. Germline-derived CDR1 and CDR2 are SGHTA and FQGNSA. CDR3: CASSGGLQSGDIQYF. CDR3 in DNA: TGTGCCAGCAGTGGGGGACTCCAATCTGGCGACATTCAGTACTTC.

The V and J genes are TRBV27 and TRBJ2-1, with D tentatively TRBD2 (6 bases). The CDR3 runs 13 residues. CDR1 is MNHEY, CDR2 SMNVEV, per germline (reference sequence). Deletions cut 6 bases from V and 10 bases from J, with 16 bases between. CDR3 nucleotides: TGTGCCAGCAGATATCGGCGGGAATTGGAGCAGTTCTTC. As protein: CASRYRRELEQFF.

V is TRBV30 and J is TRBJ1-1; a possible D gene is TRBD1 (5 bases). The length of the CDR3 is 14 residues. V was cut by 3 bases and J by 4 bases, with 15 bases left in between. CDR1 and CDR2 from the germline V gene are GTSNPN and SVGIG (reference sequence). The CDR3: CAWRSPGERTEAFF. The CDR3, as DNA: TGTGCCTGGAGGTCCCCGGGGGAGCGCACTGAAGCTTTCTTT.

V usage is TRBV2 and J usage is TRBJ2-1; D may be TRBD2 (6 bases). The CDR3 loop spans 14 amino acids. The germline V gene encodes CDR1 SNHLY and CDR2 FYNNEI. Trimming stripped 2 bases from V and 7 bases from J, with 12 bases between. The CDR3 loop reads CASSETYGSNEQFF. CDR3 DNA: TGTGCCAGCAGTGAAACCTACGGGAGTAATGAGCAGTTCTTC.